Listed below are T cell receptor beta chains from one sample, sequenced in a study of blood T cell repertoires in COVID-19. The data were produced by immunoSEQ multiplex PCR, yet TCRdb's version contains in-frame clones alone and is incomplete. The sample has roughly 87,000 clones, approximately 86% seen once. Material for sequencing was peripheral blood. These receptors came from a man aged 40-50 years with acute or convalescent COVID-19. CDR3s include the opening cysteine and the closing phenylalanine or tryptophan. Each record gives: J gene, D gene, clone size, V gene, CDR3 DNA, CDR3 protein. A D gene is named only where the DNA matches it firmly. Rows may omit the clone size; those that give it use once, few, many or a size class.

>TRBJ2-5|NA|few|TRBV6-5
TGTGCCAGCAGTTACTCGTATAGTCAAGAGACCCAGTACTTC
CASSYSYSQETQYF
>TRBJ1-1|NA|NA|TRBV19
TGTGCCAGTAGTTATCGGGGGGATGGCACTGAAGCTTTCTTT
CASSYRGDGTEAFF
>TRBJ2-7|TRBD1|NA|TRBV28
TGTGCCAGCAGGTCCGGGACAGGGCGCTACGAGCAGTACTTC
CASRSGTGRYEQYF
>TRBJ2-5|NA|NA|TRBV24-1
TGTGCCACCCAAGGGCGGGTAGGGACCCAGTACTTC
CATQGRVGTQYF
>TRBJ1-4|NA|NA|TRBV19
TGTGCCAGTAGCTACCTAGACGGTGCAACTAATGAAAAACTGTTTTTT
CASSYLDGATNEKLFF
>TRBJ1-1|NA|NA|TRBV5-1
TGCGCCAGCAGCTTGTTCATCGGCGACAGTGAAGCTTTCTTT
CASSLFIGDSEAFF
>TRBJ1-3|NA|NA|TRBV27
TGTGCCAGCAGCTCGGGTCATTTCTCTGGAAACACCATATATTTT
CASSSGHFSGNTIYF
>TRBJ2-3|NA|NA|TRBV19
TGTGCCAGTACCGACCCCATTTCAGGAGATACGCAGTATTTT
CASTDPISGDTQYF
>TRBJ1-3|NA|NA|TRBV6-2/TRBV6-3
TGTGCCAGCAGTCTACAGGCACTCTCTGGAAACACCATATATTTT
CASSLQALSGNTIYF
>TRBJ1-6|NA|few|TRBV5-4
TGTGCCAGCAGCGGGCGGGAATTTGGATCGCCCCTCCACTTT
CASSGREFGSPLHF
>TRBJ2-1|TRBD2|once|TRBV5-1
TGCGCCAGCGAGCAGGCCCCTTCTAGGCGGGAGGCCTACAATGAGCAGTTCTTC
CASEQAPSRREAYNEQFF
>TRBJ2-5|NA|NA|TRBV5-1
TGCGCCAGCAGCTTGGGTAGTAAAGAGACCCAGTACTTC
CASSLGSKETQYF
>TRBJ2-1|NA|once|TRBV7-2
TGTGCCAGCAGCTTGGACTGGCGGCAAGAGCAGTTCTTC
CASSLDWRQEQFF
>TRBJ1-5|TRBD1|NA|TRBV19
TGTGCCAGTAGTACCACAGGGGGCAAACAGCCCCAGCATTTT
CASSTTGGKQPQHF
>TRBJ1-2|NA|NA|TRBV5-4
TGTGCCAGCAGCGTACAGAAACTCTATGGCTACACCTTC
CASSVQKLYGYTF
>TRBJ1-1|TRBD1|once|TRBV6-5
TGTGCCAGCAGCGTCAGGGGGCGGCTGAACACTGAAGCTTTCTTT
CASSVRGRLNTEAFF
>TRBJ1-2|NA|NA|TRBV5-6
TGTGCCAGCAGCTTGGGCGAGGGCTACACCTTC
CASSLGEGYTF
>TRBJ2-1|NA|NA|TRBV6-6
TGTGCCAGCAGTCCGACGGACACTTACAATGAGCAGTTCTTC
CASSPTDTYNEQFF
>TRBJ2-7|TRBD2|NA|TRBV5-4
TGTGCCAGCAGCTTGGACCCCGGGGGGGAGCAGTACTTC
CASSLDPGGEQYF
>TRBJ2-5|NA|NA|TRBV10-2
TGCGCCAGCAGTGAGGCGGAGTATGAGACCCAGTACTTC
CASSEAEYETQYF
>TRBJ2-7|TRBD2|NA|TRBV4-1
TGCGCCAGCAGCCCCTCGCTAGCGGGAACCTACGAGCAGTACTTC
CASSPSLAGTYEQYF
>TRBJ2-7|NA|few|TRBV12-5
TGTGCTAGTGGTTTGGTACAGGCCGCCGAGCAGTACTTC
CASGLVQAAEQYF
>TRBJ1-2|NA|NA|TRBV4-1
TGCGCCAGCAGCGAGACACAGGAGACTAACTATGGCTACACCTTC
CASSETQETNYGYTF
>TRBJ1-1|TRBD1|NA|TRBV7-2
TGTGCCAGCAGCTTGGGACAGGGGAACACTGAAGCTTTCTTT
CASSLGQGNTEAFF
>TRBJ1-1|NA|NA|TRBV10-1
TGCGCCAGCAGCCTCGGGAAGAACACTGAAGCTTTCTTT
CASSLGKNTEAFF
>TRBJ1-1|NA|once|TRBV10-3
TGTGCCATCAGTGAGTCAAGGACAGAAAACACTGAAGCTTTCTTT
CAISESRTENTEAFF
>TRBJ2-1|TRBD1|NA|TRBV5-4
TGTGCCAGCAGCGTGGGGACAGGGGATGACAATGAGCAGTTCTTC
CASSVGTGDDNEQFF
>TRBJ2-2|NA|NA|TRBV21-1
TGTGCCAGCAGCAAAGAGGGACTAGCGGGGGGCCTAAACACCGGGGAGCTGTTTTTT
CASSKEGLAGGLNTGELFF
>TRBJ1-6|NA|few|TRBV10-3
TGTGCCATCAGTGGGACCGGGACTCTTAATTCACCCCTCCACTTT
CAISGTGTLNSPLHF
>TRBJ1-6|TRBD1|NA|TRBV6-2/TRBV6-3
TGTGCCAGCAGCAGACAGGGCCACCCGTATAATTCACCCCTCCACTTT
CASSRQGHPYNSPLHF
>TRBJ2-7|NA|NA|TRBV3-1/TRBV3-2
TGTGCCAGCAGCCAAGAAAAAGGATTGGGACACCTCCCATCCTACGAGCAGTACTTC
CASSQEKGLGHLPSYEQYF
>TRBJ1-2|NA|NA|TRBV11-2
TGTGCCAGCAGCTTAGAAGGGGATGGCTACACCTTC
CASSLEGDGYTF
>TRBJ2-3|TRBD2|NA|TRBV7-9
TGTGCCAGCAGCCCAAGGACTAGCGCGGCCCGAGATACGCAGTATTTT
CASSPRTSAARDTQYF
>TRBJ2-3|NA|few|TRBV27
TGTGCCAGCAGTTTGGCCCCTGCAGATACGCAGTATTTT
CASSLAPADTQYF
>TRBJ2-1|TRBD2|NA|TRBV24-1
TGTGCCACCAGTGACCCCCTCCCTAGCGGGAGAGGAAGTAATGAGCAGTTCTTC
CATSDPLPSGRGSNEQFF
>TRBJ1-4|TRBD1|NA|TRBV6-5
TGTGCCAGCAGTTCACAGGGGAATGAAAAACTGTTTTTT
CASSSQGNEKLFF
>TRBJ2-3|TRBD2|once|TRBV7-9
TGTGCCAGCAGCTGGACTAGCGGGGGGGCTGATACGCAGTATTTT
CASSWTSGGADTQYF
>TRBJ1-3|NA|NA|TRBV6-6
TGTGCCAGCAGTTACGGAGACTCTGGAAACACCATATATTTT
CASSYGDSGNTIYF
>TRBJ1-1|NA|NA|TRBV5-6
TGTGCCAGCAGCCCGGGGACACCCAATCAGGGCACTGAAGCTTTCTTT
CASSPGTPNQGTEAFF
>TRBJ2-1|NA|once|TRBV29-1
TGCAGCGTTGATCAAACAGGGCTGTCAGAAGAGCAGTTCTTC
CSVDQTGLSEEQFF
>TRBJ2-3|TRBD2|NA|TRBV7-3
TGTGCCAGCAGCCCTCTAGCGGTAGGACAAAGTGATACGCAGTATTTT
CASSPLAVGQSDTQYF
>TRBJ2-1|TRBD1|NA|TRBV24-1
TGTGCCACCAGTATTGGACCCGGGACAGGGTTCAATGAGCAGTTCTTC
CATSIGPGTGFNEQFF
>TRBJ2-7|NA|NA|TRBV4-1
TGCGCCAGCAGCCAAGGTGAGTATCGGCAGGGACTCGCCAGCTCCTACGAGCAGTACTTC
CASSQGEYRQGLASSYEQYF
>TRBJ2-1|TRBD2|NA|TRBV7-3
TGTGCCAGCAGCGGGACTAGCGGCTCCTACAATGAGCAGTTCTTC
CASSGTSGSYNEQFF
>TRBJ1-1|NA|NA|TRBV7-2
TGTGCCAGCAGAAAACTCCGCGGGGACACTGAAGCTTTCTTT
CASRKLRGDTEAFF
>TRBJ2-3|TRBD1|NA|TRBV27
TGTGCCAGCAGAAGGCTCAGTCTGGGACAGGGCACAGATACGCAGTATTTT
CASRRLSLGQGTDTQYF
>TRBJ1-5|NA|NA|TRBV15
TGTGCCACCAGCAGAGGACGACAGGAATGGGAGCCCCAGCATTTT
CATSRGRQEWEPQHF
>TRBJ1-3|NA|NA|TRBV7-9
TGTGCCAGCAGCTTTCCCCGCCCAGGGAACTCTGGAAACACCATATATTTT
CASSFPRPGNSGNTIYF
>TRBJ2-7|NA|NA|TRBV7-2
TGTGCCAGCAGCTTAGGCCCCACGGGCGGGGCCTCCTACGAGCAGTACTTC
CASSLGPTGGASYEQYF
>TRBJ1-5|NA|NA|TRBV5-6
TGTGCCAGCAGCTTGTCCGGCAGGGGAACTTTTGGCAATCAGCCCCAGCATTTT
CASSLSGRGTFGNQPQHF
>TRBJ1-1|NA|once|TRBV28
TGTGCCAGCAGTTTTAGACAGCTGAACACTGAAGCTTTCTTT
CASSFRQLNTEAFF
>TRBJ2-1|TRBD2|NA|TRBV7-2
TGTGCCAGCAGCCAATCGCGGGGGGGCCACGGTGAGCAGTTCTTC
CASSQSRGGHGEQFF
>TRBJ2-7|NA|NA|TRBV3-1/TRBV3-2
TGTGCCAGCAGCCAAGGCGGGAAGGTCTACGAGCAGTACTTC
CASSQGGKVYEQYF